These T cell receptor beta chains were read from a single sample in a study of OX40 agonist ivuxolimab in advanced cancers. Some clones are missing from TCRdb's copy, which holds only in-frame ones; the method was immunoSEQ multiplex PCR. The table records some 15,000 clones, approximately 83% of them present only once. The sample was CD4+ or CD8+ T cells sorted from blood, taken in a trial of the OX40 agonist ivuxolimab. These receptors originate from an adult with an advanced solid tumor such as melanoma, head and neck, liver or kidney cancer. The CDR3 runs from the conserved cysteine through the conserved F or W. The D gene is left open where the match is weak. The size entry is marked missing in some rows and otherwise reads once, few, many or a size class.

d_gene: TRBD2; j_gene: TRBJ2-1; abundance: .; v_gene: TRBV4-1; CDR3aa: CASSPPLAVRTYNEQFF; CDR3nt: TGCGCCAGCAGCCCTCCACTAGCGGTGAGGACCTACAATGAGCAGTTCTTC
d_gene: TRBD2; j_gene: TRBJ2-7; abundance: .; v_gene: TRBV19; CDR3aa: CASSFGLAGVREQYF; CDR3nt: TGTGCCAGTTCATTTGGACTAGCGGGAGTAAGGGAGCAGTACTTC
d_gene: TRBD2; j_gene: TRBJ2-2; abundance: .; v_gene: TRBV7-2; CDR3aa: CASSLLPTSGREHGELFF; CDR3nt: TGTGCCAGCAGCTTATTACCGACTAGCGGGAGGGAGCACGGGGAGCTGTTTTTT
d_gene: .; j_gene: TRBJ2-5; abundance: .; v_gene: TRBV11-2; CDR3aa: CASSSPQETQYF; CDR3nt: TGTGCCAGCAGCTCCCCCCAAGAGACCCAGTACTTC
d_gene: .; j_gene: TRBJ2-1; abundance: once; v_gene: TRBV29-1; CDR3aa: CSAAVPMGDNEQFF; CDR3nt: TGCAGTGCGGCAGTGCCCATGGGGGACAATGAGCAGTTCTTC
d_gene: .; j_gene: TRBJ1-5; abundance: .; v_gene: TRBV28; CDR3aa: CASIRWQEVNQPQHF; CDR3nt: TGTGCCAGCATAAGGTGGCAGGAGGTCAATCAGCCCCAGCATTTT
d_gene: .; j_gene: TRBJ1-1; abundance: .; v_gene: TRBV27; CDR3aa: CASSLVGTVNTEAFF; CDR3nt: TGTGCCAGCAGTTTGGTGGGGACGGTTAACACTGAAGCTTTCTTT
d_gene: .; j_gene: TRBJ1-2; abundance: once; v_gene: TRBV9; CDR3aa: CASSVESAGNGYTF; CDR3nt: TGTGCCAGCAGCGTAGAATCAGCAGGGAATGGCTACACCTTC
d_gene: .; j_gene: TRBJ1-3; abundance: .; v_gene: TRBV7-6; CDR3aa: CASTPGAGSGNTIYF; CDR3nt: TGTGCCAGCACCCCCGGTGCGGGATCTGGAAACACCATATATTTT
d_gene: TRBD2; j_gene: TRBJ2-1; abundance: .; v_gene: TRBV28; CDR3aa: CASTVLATDNEQFF; CDR3nt: TGTGCCAGCACCGTACTAGCGACGGACAATGAGCAGTTCTTC
d_gene: TRBD2; j_gene: TRBJ2-1; abundance: .; v_gene: TRBV11-3; CDR3aa: CASSLYPIFSGNGGDEQFF; CDR3nt: TGTGCCAGCAGCTTATACCCCATATTTAGCGGGAACGGGGGGGATGAGCAGTTCTTC
d_gene: .; j_gene: TRBJ2-2; abundance: once; v_gene: TRBV11-3; CDR3aa: CASSLPVWRGANTGELFF; CDR3nt: TGTGCCAGCAGCTTACCCGTTTGGAGAGGGGCGAACACCGGGGAGCTGTTTTTT
d_gene: .; j_gene: TRBJ1-5; abundance: .; v_gene: TRBV28; CDR3aa: CASSFTSTPGQPQHF; CDR3nt: TGTGCCAGCAGTTTCACCTCTACCCCGGGTCAGCCCCAGCATTTT
d_gene: .; j_gene: TRBJ2-3; abundance: .; v_gene: TRBV30; CDR3aa: CAWSVWADTQYF; CDR3nt: TGTGCCTGGAGTGTCTGGGCAGATACGCAGTATTTT